The entry below gives a single TCR beta chain sequence along with its context. This clonotype has a handful of counts. There is no known antigen for this receptor. No qualities accompany the bases; no much larger clone lies one base away. CDR1 and CDR2 were assigned from the germline V gene as SGHTA and FQGNSA. V and J lose 5 bases and 0 bases, and a span of 14 bases separates them. The CDR3, cysteine through phenylalanine, is 15 amino acids long. Only the CDR3 region is kept as DNA, spanning 45 bases read in frame from base 1. The donors were about 40 Caucasian individuals from Russia, aged about 6 to 95 years, who were systemically healthy. Ten milliliters of peripheral blood were drawn from each donor into EDTA-treated Vacutainer tubes. Ficoll-Paque density-gradient centrifugation was used to isolate PBMCs, with at least 6.5 million obtained per sample. Total RNA was extracted from PBMCs with Trizol reagent, with at least 6 micrograms obtained per sample. The percentages of naive CD45RAhigh/CD27high T cells were determined by flow cytometry on a PBMC aliquot from every donor.

Library preparation used 5' RACE. These reads were obtained on an Illumina HiSeq 2500. A second PCR of about 7 to 12 cycles was run with a J-beta primer mix and a sample-barcoded 5' primer. A template-switch 5' adaptor carrying 12 random nucleotides introduced a unique molecular identifier onto each TCR beta cDNA molecule. Each sample yielded at least 3 million CDR3-containing paired-end reads. First-strand cDNA was synthesized from all RNA with the Mint cDNA synthesis kit, primed by a TRBC-specific oligonucleotide. All cDNA was treated with uracil-DNA glycosylase and then went through a first 18-cycle PCR with the universal primers M1SS and BC2_uni_R. The paper's processing steps were these. For normalization, 1 million high-quality reads were randomly selected from each sample, with every read carrying a distinct molecular identifier. Reads sharing molecular identifiers were discarded rather than binned into consensus sequences. MiTCR, with a Q25 quality threshold and the strictest error-elimination algorithm, was used for CDR3 identification, clonotype clustering and error correction. A nonparametric unseen species model using Euler transformation provided a lower-bound estimate of total TCR beta diversity. In-frame beta chains were kept once TCRdb had trimmed the public reads at Q25 with fastp and called clones with MiXCR. Records with the same CDR3 protein are collapsed into one entry carrying the most frequent genes and DNA. TCRdb, not the authors, supplied the V and J calls. The sample records 1.5 million to 1.8 million distinct CDR3 sequences, approximately 42% of which are singletons. The top ten clones comprise about 4.1% of the sample.

This sample was included in a study of blood T cells in healthy people across ages (dated by TCRdb to between 2015 and 2016). About the study as a whole: Template switching captured roughly one uniquely barcoded TCR beta cDNA molecule per two T cells in model experiments. Age-related changes in TCR beta repertoire diversity were measured in the study by deep sequencing normalized with unique cDNA molecular identifiers. The donors were split into four age groups: young (average around 15 years), middle-aged (about 40), aged (approximately 60) and long-lived (more than 80). Donors of different ages were randomly distributed across sequencing lanes to avoid experimental bias. Using the same blood draw, the study looked at two additional independent replicas of 1 million unique cDNA reads for two donors, one aged 18 to 30 and the other aged 80 or older. Findings and caveats that apply to the study as a whole: Compared with the aged group, the long-lived group had more naive CD4+ T cells, fewer expanded clones and increased TCR diversity, suggesting age selection. Donor CMV infection status was unknown, potentially confounding age-related changes in expanded clonotypes. Conclusive comparison of naive and antigen-experienced compartments was prevented by the profiling of bulk unsorted PBMCs. There was a strong correlation between observed TCR beta diversity and the percentage of naive T cells measured by flow cytometry. Estimates of total diversity from one million sequenced T cells were regarded as lower bounds and underestimates. As age increased, observed TCR beta diversity per million T cells dropped in a roughly linear way, and a significant reduction was already evident by age 40.

The source material was blood. This TCR came from a woman between 18 and 30 years old in good health. This chain is built from TRBV7-2 and TRBJ2-7; the D segment could be TRBD1, given 6 matching bases. The CDR3 corresponds to CASSARTASSYEQYF. The nucleotide sequence reads TGTGCCAGCAGCGCCAGGACAGCTAGCTCCTACGAGCAGTACTTC.